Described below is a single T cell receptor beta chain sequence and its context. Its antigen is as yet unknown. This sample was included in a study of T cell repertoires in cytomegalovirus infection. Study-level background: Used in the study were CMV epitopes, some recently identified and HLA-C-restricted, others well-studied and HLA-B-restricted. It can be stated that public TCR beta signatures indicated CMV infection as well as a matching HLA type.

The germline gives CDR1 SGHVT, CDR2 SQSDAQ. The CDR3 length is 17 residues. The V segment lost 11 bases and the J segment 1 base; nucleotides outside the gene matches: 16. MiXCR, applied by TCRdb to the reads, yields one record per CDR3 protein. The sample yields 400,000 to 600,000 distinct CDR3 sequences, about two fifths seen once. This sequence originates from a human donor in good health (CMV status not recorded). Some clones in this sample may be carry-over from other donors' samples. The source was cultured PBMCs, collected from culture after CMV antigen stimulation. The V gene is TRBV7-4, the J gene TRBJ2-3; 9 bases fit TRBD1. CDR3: CAGVGDRTGVGTDTQYF. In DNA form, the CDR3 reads TGTGCCGGCGTCGGGGACCGGACAGGGGTCGGCACAGATACGCAGTATTTT.